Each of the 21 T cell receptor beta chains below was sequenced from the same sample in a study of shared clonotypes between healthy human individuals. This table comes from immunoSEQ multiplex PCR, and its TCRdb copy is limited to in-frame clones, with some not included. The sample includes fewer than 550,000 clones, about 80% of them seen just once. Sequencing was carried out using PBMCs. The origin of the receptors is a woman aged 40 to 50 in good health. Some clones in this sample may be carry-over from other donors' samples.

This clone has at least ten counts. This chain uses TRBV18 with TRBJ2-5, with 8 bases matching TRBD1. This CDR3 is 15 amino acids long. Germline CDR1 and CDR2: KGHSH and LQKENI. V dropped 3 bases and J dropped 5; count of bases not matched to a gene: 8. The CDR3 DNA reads TGTGCCAGCTCACCCCCGGGACAGGCCCCGGAGACCCAGTACTTC. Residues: CASSPPGQAPETQYF.

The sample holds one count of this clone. The CDR3 DNA is TGTGCCAGCAGCCCCGGGACTAGCGGGAGAGGGGCCACCGGGGAGCTGTTTTTT. Translated, it gives CASSPGTSGRGATGELFF. The rearrangement joins TRBV21-1 to TRBJ2-2; the table's D call, TRBD2, was not checked against the DNA. TRBV21-1 is flagged as a pseudogene. The CDR3 totals 18 residues.

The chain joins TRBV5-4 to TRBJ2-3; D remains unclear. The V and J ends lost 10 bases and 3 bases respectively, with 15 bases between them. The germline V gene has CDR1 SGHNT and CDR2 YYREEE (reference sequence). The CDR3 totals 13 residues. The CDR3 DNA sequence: TGTGCCTCCCAAAGTCTCCTTACAGATACGCAGTATTTT. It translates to CASQSLLTDTQYF.

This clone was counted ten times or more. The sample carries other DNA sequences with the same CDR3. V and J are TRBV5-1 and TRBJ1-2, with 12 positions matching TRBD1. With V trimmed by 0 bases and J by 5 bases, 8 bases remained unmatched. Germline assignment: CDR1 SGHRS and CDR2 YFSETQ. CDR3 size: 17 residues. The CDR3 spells CASSLEGTGGTSYGYTF. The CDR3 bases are TGCGCCAGCAGCTTGGAGGGGACAGGGGGCACATCATATGGCTACACCTTC.

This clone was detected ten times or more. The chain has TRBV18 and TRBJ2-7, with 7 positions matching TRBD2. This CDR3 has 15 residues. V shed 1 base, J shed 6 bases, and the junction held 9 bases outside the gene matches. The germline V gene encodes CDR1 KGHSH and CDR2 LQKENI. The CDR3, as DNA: TGTGCCAGCTCACCACGCGTGGGAGGCGGGGGCGAGCAGTACTTC. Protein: CASSPRVGGGGEQYF.

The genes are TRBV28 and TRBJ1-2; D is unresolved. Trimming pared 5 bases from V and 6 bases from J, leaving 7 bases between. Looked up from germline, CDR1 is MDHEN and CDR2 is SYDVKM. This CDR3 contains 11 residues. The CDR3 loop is CASSRMDGYTF. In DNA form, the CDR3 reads TGTGCCAGCAGTAGAATGGATGGCTACACCTTC.

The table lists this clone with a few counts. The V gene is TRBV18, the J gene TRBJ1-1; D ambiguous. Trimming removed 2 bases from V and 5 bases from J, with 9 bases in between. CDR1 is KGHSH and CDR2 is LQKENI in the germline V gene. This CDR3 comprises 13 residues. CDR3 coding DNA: TGTGCCAGCTCACCAAGGCCAGGAACTGAAGCTTTCTTT. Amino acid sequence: CASSPRPGTEAFF.

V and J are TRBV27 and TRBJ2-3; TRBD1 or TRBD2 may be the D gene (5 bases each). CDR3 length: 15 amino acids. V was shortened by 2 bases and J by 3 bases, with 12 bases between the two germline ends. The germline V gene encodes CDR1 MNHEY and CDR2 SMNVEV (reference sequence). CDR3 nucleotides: TGTGCCAGCAGTTTACGGGGCAGAAGAACAGATACGCAGTATTTT. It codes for CASSLRGRRTDTQYF.

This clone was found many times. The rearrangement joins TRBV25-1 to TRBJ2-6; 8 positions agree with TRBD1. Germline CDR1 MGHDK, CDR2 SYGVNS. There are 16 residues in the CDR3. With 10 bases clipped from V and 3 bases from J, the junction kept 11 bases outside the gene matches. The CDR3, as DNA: TGTGCCACCTCCCCGCAGGGGGCGGATGGGGCCAACGTCCTGACTTTC. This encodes CATSPQGADGANVLTF.

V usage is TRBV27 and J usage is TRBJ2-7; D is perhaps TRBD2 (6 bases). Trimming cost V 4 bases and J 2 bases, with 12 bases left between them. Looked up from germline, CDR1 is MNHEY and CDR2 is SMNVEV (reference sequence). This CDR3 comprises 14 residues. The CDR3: CASSSGGQTYEQYF. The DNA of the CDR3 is TGTGCCAGCAGTTCCGGAGGGCAGACCTACGAGCAGTACTTC.

Here the CDR3 DNA reads TGTGCCAGCAGCGTCAGGGACAGGGGGTCAGAGACCCAGTACTTC. It encodes CASSVRDRGSETQYF. The chain uses TRBV5-4 and TRBJ2-5; 11 nucleotides align to TRBD1. CDR1 and CDR2 from the germline V gene are SGHNT and YYREEE (reference sequence). Losses at the gene ends were 4 bases for V and 4 bases for J; bases not matched to a gene: 6. The CDR3 has 15 residues.

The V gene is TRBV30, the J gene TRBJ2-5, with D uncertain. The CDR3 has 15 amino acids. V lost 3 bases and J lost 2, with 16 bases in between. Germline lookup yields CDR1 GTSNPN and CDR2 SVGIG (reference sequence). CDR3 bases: TGTGCCTGGAGAGCGTCCCTAGGCCCGCAAGAGACCCAGTACTTC. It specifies CAWRASLGPQETQYF. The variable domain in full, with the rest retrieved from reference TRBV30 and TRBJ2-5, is SQTIHQWPATLVQPVGSPLSLECTVEGTSNPNLYWYRQAAGRGLQLLFYSVGIGQISSEVPQNLSASRPQDRQFILSSKKLLLSDSGFYLCAWRASLGPQETQYFGPGTRLLVL.

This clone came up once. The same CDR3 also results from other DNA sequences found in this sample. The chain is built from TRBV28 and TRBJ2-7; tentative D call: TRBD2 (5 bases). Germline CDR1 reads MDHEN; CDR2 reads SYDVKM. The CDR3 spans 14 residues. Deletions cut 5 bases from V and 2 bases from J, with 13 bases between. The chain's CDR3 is CASSTSGSTYEQYF. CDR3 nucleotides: TGTGCCAGCAGTACGAGCGGATCCACCTACGAGCAGTACTTC.

CDR3: CASSSLRTGLSGNTIYF. The DNA for the CDR3 is TGTGCCAGCAGTTCCCTGCGGACAGGGCTATCTGGAAACACCATATATTTT. This chain joins TRBV28 and TRBJ1-3, with 8 bases aligning to TRBD1. In germline, CDR1 is MDHEN, CDR2 SYDVKM. V shed 4 bases and J 1 base; nucleotides not matched to a gene: 9. The CDR3 contains 17 residues.

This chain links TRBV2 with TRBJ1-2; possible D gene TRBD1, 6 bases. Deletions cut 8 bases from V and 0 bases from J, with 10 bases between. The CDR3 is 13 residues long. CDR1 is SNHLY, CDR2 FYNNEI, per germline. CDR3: CASRTVTNYGYTF. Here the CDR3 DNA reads TGTGCCAGCCGGACAGTTACTAACTATGGCTACACCTTC.

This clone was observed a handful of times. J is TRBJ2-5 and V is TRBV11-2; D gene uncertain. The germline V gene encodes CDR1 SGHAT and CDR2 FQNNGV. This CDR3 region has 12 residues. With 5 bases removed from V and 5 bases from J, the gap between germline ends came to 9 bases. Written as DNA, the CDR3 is TGTGCCAGCAGCGCCCGCCCTGAGACCCAGTACTTC. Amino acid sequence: CASSARPETQYF.

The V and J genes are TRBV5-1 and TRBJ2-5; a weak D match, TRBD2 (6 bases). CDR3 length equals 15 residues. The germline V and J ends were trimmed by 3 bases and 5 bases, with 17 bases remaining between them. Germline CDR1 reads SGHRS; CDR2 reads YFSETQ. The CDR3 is CASSSAQLEGETQYF. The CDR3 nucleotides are TGCGCCAGCAGCTCCGCTCAGTTGGAGGGGGAGACCCAGTACTTC.

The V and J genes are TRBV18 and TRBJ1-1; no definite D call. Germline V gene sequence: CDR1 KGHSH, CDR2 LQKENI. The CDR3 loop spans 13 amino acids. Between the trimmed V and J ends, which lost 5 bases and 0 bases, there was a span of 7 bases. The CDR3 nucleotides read TGTGCCAGCTCAGGATCTATGAACACTGAAGCTTTCTTT. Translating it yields CASSGSMNTEAFF.

CDR3 in DNA: TGTGCCAGCAGTGGACAGGGGGTTGTTACTGAAGCTTTCTTT. Translating it yields CASSGQGVVTEAFF. The V gene is TRBV6-1, the J gene TRBJ1-1; 9 bases align to TRBD1. V dropped 4 bases and J dropped 5; count of bases not matched to a gene: 5. Per germline, CDR1 MNHNS and CDR2 SASEGT. This CDR3 is built from 14 residues.

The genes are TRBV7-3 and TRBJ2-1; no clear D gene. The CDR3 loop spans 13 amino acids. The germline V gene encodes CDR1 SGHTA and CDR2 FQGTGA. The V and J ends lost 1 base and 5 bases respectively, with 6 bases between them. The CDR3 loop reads CASSLNSNNEQFF. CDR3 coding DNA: TGTGCCAGCAGCTTAAACAGCAACAATGAGCAGTTCTTC.

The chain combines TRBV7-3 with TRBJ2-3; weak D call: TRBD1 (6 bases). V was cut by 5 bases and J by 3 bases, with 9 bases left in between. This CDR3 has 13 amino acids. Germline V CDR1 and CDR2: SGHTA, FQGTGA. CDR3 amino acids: CASSEQGTDTQYF. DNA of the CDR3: TGTGCCAGCAGCGAACAGGGTACAGATACGCAGTATTTT.